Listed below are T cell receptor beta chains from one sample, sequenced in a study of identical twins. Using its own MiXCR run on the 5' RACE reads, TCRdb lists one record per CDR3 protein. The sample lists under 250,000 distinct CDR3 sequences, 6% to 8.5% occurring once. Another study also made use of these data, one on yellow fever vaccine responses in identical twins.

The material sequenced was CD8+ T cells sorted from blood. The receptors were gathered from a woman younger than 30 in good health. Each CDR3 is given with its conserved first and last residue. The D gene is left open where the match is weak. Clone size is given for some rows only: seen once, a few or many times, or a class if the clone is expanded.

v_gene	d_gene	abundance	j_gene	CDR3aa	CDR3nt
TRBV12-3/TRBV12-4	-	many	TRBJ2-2	CASTQGPGELFF	TGTGCCAGCACCCAGGGTCCCGGGGAGCTGTTTTTT
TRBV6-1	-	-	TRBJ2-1	CASSVMPDSYNEQFF	TGTGCCAGCAGTGTAATGCCCGACTCCTACAATGAGCAGTTCTTC
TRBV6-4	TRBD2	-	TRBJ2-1	CASSGVAGVNYNEQFF	TGTGCCAGCAGTGGGGTAGCGGGAGTGAATTACAATGAGCAGTTCTTC
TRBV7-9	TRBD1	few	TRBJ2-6	CASSPPDRGSGANVLTF	TGTGCCAGCAGCCCCCCGGACAGGGGGTCGGGGGCCAACGTCCTGACTTTC
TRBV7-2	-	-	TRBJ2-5	CASSFSGEETQYF	TGTGCCAGCAGCTTTAGCGGAGAAGAGACCCAGTACTTC
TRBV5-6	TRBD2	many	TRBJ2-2	CASRPSGRAPGELFF	TGTGCCAGCAGACCTAGCGGGAGGGCCCCCGGGGAGCTGTTTTTT
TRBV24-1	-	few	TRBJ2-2	CATRSLGTTGELFF	TGTGCCACCCGCTCACTCGGTACCACCGGGGAGCTGTTTTTT
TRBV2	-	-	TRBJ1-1	CASSKDGSGEAFF	TGTGCCAGCAGTAAAGACGGATCCGGTGAAGCTTTCTTT
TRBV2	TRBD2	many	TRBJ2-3	CASGQVTARTSGRADTQYF	TGTGCCAGCGGACAAGTGACCGCTAGGACTAGCGGGAGGGCAGATACGCAGTATTTT
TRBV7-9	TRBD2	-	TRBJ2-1	CASRLRAGDNEQFF	TGTGCCAGCAGATTAAGGGCGGGGGACAATGAGCAGTTCTTC
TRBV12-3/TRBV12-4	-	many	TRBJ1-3	CASSPSSGNTIYF	TGTGCCAGCAGTCCAAGCTCTGGAAACACCATATATTTT
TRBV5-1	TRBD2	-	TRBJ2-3	CASSFETSGRVTDTQYF	TGCGCCAGCAGCTTTGAGACTAGCGGGAGGGTTACAGATACGCAGTATTTT
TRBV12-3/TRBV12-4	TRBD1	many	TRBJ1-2	CASTYGQGFYGYTF	TGTGCCAGCACTTACGGACAGGGTTTCTATGGCTACACCTTC
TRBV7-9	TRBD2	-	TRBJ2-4	CASSPVGGIQYF	TGTGCCAGCAGCCCAGTCGGGGGGATTCAGTACTTC
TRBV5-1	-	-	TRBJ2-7	CASSSAGTPDAYEQYF	TGCGCCAGCAGCTCTGCCGGGACACCCGACGCCTACGAGCAGTACTTC
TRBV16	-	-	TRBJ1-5	CASSQFLGAYGQPQHF	TGTGCCAGCAGCCAATTTCTGGGGGCGTATGGTCAGCCCCAGCATTTT
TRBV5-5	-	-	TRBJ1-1	CASSLRPATEAFF	TGTGCCAGCAGCTTGAGGCCAGCCACTGAAGCTTTCTTT
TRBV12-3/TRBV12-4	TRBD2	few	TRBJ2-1	CASSRGYGQGEGYNEQFF	TGTGCCAGCAGTCGGGGTTATGGACAAGGGGAGGGTTACAATGAGCAGTTCTTC
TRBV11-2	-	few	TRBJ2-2	CASRGTGGELFF	TGTGCCAGCAGGGGGACGGGCGGGGAGCTGTTTTTT
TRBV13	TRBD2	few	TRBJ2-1	CASSPSLRENNEQFF	TGTGCCAGCAGCCCTAGTTTGCGGGAGAACAATGAGCAGTTCTTC
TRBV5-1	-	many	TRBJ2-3	CASSPEGRDHGTDTQYF	TGCGCCAGCAGCCCGGAGGGACGGGACCACGGCACAGATACGCAGTATTTT